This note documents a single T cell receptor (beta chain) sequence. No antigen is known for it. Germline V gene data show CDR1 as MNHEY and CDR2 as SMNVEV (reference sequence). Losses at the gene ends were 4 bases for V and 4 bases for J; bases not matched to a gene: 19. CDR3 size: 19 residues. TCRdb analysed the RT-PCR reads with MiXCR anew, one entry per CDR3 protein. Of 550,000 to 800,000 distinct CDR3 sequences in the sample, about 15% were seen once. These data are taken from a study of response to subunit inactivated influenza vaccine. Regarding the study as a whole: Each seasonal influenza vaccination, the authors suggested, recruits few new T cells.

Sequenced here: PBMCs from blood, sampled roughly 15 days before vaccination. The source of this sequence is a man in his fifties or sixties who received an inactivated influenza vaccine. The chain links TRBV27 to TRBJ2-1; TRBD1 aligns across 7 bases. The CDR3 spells CASSSWRTGPSSHYNEQFF. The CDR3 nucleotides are TGTGCCAGCAGTTCATGGAGGACAGGCCCATCTTCCCATTACAATGAGCAGTTCTTC.